This T cell receptor (beta chain) derives from a study of regulatory T cells in long-lasting Graves disease. Building of the TCR beta libraries involved iRepertoire HTBI primers and Arm-PCR of CDR3 regions. TCRdb independently ran MiXCR on the multiplex PCR reads; one entry per CDR3 protein. The table lists hundreds of thousands of distinct CDR3 sequences, 15% to 20% of them singletons, with about 36% in the top ten. This clonotype appeared many times. Regarding time point: newly diagnosed GD, antithyroid drugs for less than 3 months. Preparation of the TCR library used RNA extracted from PBMCs. This sequence originates from a female donor with Graves disease. The sequencing used peripheral blood mononuclear cells (PBMCs), collected at new diagnosis, from a patient treated with antithyroid drugs.

The CDR3 here is CASSPQRGNYYEQYF. The CDR3 region has the DNA TGTGCCAGCAGCCCCCAACGGGGTAACTACTACGAGCAGTACTTC. The V call is TRBV11-2, the J call TRBJ2-7, with D possibly being TRBD2 (5 bases). V lost 5 bases, J lost 3 bases, and 17 bases lay in between. Germline V gene lookup returns CDR1 SGHAT and CDR2 FQNNGV. This CDR3 has 15 amino acids.